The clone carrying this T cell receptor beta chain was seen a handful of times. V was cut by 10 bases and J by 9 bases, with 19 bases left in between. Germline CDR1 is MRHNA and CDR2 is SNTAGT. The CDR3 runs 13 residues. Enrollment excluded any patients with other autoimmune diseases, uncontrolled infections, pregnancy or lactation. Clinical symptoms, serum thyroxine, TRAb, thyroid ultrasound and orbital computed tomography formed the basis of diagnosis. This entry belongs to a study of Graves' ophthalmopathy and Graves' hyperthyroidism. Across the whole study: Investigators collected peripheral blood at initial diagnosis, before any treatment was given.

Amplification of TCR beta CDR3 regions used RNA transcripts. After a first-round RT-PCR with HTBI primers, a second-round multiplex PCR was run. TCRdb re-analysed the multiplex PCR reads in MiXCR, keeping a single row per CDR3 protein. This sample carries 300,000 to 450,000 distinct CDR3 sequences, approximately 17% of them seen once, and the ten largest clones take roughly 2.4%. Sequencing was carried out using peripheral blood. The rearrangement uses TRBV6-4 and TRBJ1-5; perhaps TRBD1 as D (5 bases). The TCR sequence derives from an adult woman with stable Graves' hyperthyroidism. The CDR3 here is CAIVGGSDRPQHF. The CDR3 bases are TGTGCCATAGTGGGGGGGTCGGATCGGCCCCAGCATTTT.